Here is one TCR beta chain with its context. This record belongs to a study of glioma-infiltrating T cells after dendritic cell vaccination. For the study at large: Patients had newly diagnosed or recurrent glioblastoma and received dendritic cell vaccines.

Data came from immunoSEQ multiplex PCR; TCRdb stores just in-frame clones and leaves some out. Of around 96,000 clones listed, about 79% were seen once; the top ten hold under 7%. Germline V gene sequence: CDR1 MNHEY, CDR2 SMNVEV (reference sequence). The length of the CDR3 is 15 residues. The trim removed 6 bases at V and 4 bases at J, leaving 7 bases unmatched. V gene TRBV27 combines with J gene TRBJ2-1; 9 bases align to TRBD1. The starting material was blood, obtained before dendritic cell vaccination. The sequence was collected from a human donor with glioblastoma. The CDR3 protein is CASSRWDRDYNEQFF. In nucleotides, the CDR3 is TGTGCCAGCAGCCGTTGGGACAGGGATTACAATGAGCAGTTCTTC.